The 30 T cell receptor beta chains below were found in one sample sequenced in a study of shared clonotypes between healthy human individuals. Generated by immunoSEQ multiplex PCR, the TCRdb table keeps only in-frame clones and is missing some. This table has 2 million to 3 million clones, 93% appearing once. What was sequenced was naive CD4+ T cells from PBMCs. Subset in this sample: CD45RA+ positively selected. The receptors were gathered from a man between 18 and 29 years old in good health. Some clones in this sample may be carry-over from other donors' samples.

This clone appeared a single time. The chain uses TRBV28 and TRBJ2-6; the D is unclear. Germline V gene sequence: CDR1 MDHEN, CDR2 SYDVKM. The CDR3 has 13 amino acids. V lost 7 bases and J lost 4, with 8 bases in between. CDR3 sequence: CASMVLGANVLTF. The DNA for the CDR3 is TGTGCCAGCATGGTCCTCGGGGCCAACGTCCTGACTTTC.

The V gene is TRBV2, the J gene TRBJ2-2, with a weak D call TRBD2 (5 bases). Trimming stripped 4 bases from V and 1 base from J, with 10 bases between. Germline CDR1 is SNHLY and CDR2 is FYNNEI. This CDR3 has 15 amino acids. The DNA of the CDR3 is TGTGCCAGCAGTGGGTTACGGGGGAACACCGGGGAGCTGTTTTTT. Protein product: CASSGLRGNTGELFF.

This chain links TRBV9 with TRBJ2-1, with 9 bases aligning to TRBD2. The CDR3 has 16 residues. Trimming cost V 2 bases and J 0 bases; bases outside gene matches: 3. The germline gives CDR1 SGDLS, CDR2 YYNGEE. CDR3: CASSVSSGTSYNEQFF. For the CDR3, the DNA is TGTGCCAGCAGCGTCTCTAGCGGGACCTCCTACAATGAGCAGTTCTTC.

This rearrangement joins TRBV7-2 to TRBJ2-7; tentative D call: TRBD2 (6 bases). The V end lost 5 bases, the J end lost 7 bases, and 18 bases lay between the germline ends. There are 14 residues in the CDR3. Germline lookup yields CDR1 SGHTA and CDR2 FQGNSA. CDR3 sequence reads: CASSLGRDWGEQYF. CDR3 bases: TGTGCCAGCAGCCTGGGGCGGGATTGGGGAGAGCAGTACTTC.

A single count supports this clone. The V and J genes are TRBV6-1 and TRBJ1-4; 8 bases align to TRBD1. Germline V gene lookup returns CDR1 MNHNS and CDR2 SASEGT. The CDR3 extends over 15 amino acids. J was trimmed by 2 bases and V by 6 bases; bases with no gene match: 5. In DNA, the CDR3 is TGTGCCAGCAGAAGGGGACAGGCGACTAATGAAAAACTGTTTTTT. Translated, it gives CASRRGQATNEKLFF.

V is TRBV28 and J is TRBJ2-3, with D perhaps matching TRBD2 (6 bases). Germline lookup yields CDR1 MDHEN and CDR2 SYDVKM. The CDR3 has 15 residues. Deletions cut 2 bases from V and 1 base from J, with 10 bases between. The CDR3: CASSLTSGGTDTQYF. The CDR3 nucleotides are TGTGCCAGCAGTTTAACCTCGGGGGGCACAGATACGCAGTATTTT.

The chain is built from TRBV4-2 and TRBJ2-1; TRBD1 matches 7 bases. The CDR3 covers 16 residues. V was pared by 1 base and J by 4 bases, with 7 bases of the junction left unmatched. Germline lookup yields CDR1 LGHNA and CDR2 YNFKEQ. The CDR3 spells CASSQVAGTVYNEQFF. Here the CDR3 DNA reads TGTGCCAGCAGCCAAGTTGCCGGGACAGTTTACAATGAGCAGTTCTTC.

The rearrangement uses TRBV6-1 and TRBJ2-5; a possible D gene is TRBD1 (7 bases). The germline gives CDR1 MNHNS, CDR2 SASEGT. The CDR3 covers 21 residues. Trimming left V 0 bases short and J 1 base short, with 27 bases between. CDR3 coding DNA: TGTGCCAGCAGTGAAGCCCCCAAGGGACAGAGACTAGTGCCGAGCCAAGAGACCCAGTACTTC. Protein sequence: CASSEAPKGQRLVPSQETQYF.

In DNA form, the CDR3 reads TGTGCCAGCAGTTACCGCAGGGGGTTTTACGAGCAGTACTTC. The encoded protein is CASSYRRGFYEQYF. The chain uses TRBV6-5 and TRBJ2-7; 7 bases line up with TRBD1. This CDR3 region has 14 residues. The germline CDR1 and CDR2 sequences are MNHEY and SVGAGI. V lost 2 bases to trimming and J lost 4 bases; unmatched junction nucleotides: 5.

This sequence joins TRBV28 and TRBJ2-1; 8 positions match TRBD1. This CDR3 contains 16 residues. The germline V gene has CDR1 MDHEN and CDR2 SYDVKM. J was trimmed by 4 bases and V by 0 bases; bases with no gene match: 5. The CDR3 DNA follows: TGTGCCAGCAGTTTATGGACAGGGGCGACATACAATGAGCAGTTCTTC. This encodes CASSLWTGATYNEQFF.

The chain couples TRBV6-1 to TRBJ2-7, with 7 positions matching TRBD2. V trimming: 3 bases; J trimming: 2 bases; junction bases outside the gene matches: 7. CDR3 length equals 15 residues. Per the germline V gene, CDR1 is MNHNS and CDR2 is SASEGT. The CDR3 is CASSERGFLTYEQYF. Here the CDR3 DNA reads TGTGCCAGCAGTGAGCGGGGGTTCCTCACCTACGAGCAGTACTTC.

This chain connects TRBV7-9 to TRBJ1-1; a weak D match, TRBD1 (6 bases). The germline V and J ends were trimmed by 6 bases and 5 bases, with 16 bases remaining between them. The CDR3 extends over 14 amino acids. From germline, CDR1 is SEHNR and CDR2 FQNEAQ (reference sequence). The CDR3 region has the DNA TGTGCCAGCAGTCGAAATCAGGGGTGGACTGAAGCTTTCTTT. Its protein is CASSRNQGWTEAFF. Filled out from reference TRBV7-9 and TRBJ1-1, the complete variable domain reads DTGVSQNPRHKITKRGQNVTFRCDPISEHNRLYWYRQTLGQGPEFLTYFQNEAQLEKSRLLSDRFSAERPKGSFSTLEIQRTEQGDSAMYLCASSRNQGWTEAFFGQGTRLTVV.

This rearrangement joins TRBV7-2 to TRBJ2-5; 9 nucleotides agree with TRBD1. This CDR3 has 15 residues. After removal of 5 bases from V and 5 bases from J, the junction contained 9 bases not matched to a gene. The germline gives CDR1 SGHTA, CDR2 FQGNSA. The CDR3 sequence is CASSGRRDREETQYF. DNA for the CDR3: TGTGCCAGCAGCGGACGAAGGGACAGGGAGGAGACCCAGTACTTC.

The chain combines TRBV5-1 with TRBJ1-4, with D maybe TRBD1 (5 bases). The V gene's germline CDR1 is SGHRS and CDR2 YFSETQ. Trimming took off 6 bases at V and 3 bases at J, with 9 bases between the two ends. The CDR3 is 13 residues long. CDR3 DNA: TGCGCCAGCACCTCAGGGTCTAATGAAAAACTGTTTTTT. Its protein is CASTSGSNEKLFF.

The chain recombines TRBV5-1 with TRBJ2-5; 11 bases fit TRBD1. Germline V gene lookup returns CDR1 SGHRS and CDR2 YFSETQ. The CDR3 sequence is 14 residues long. V lost 6 bases to trimming and J lost 4 bases; unmatched junction nucleotides: 5. The CDR3 loop is CASKGQGAGETQYF. DNA of the CDR3: TGCGCCAGCAAAGGACAGGGGGCTGGAGAGACCCAGTACTTC.

This rearrangement joins TRBV28 to TRBJ1-5; D unclear. This CDR3 contains 11 residues. Germline V lookup: CDR1 MDHEN, CDR2 SYDVKM. V was pared by 5 bases and J by 13 bases, with 12 bases between. The CDR3 DNA reads TGTGCCAGCAGTGCAAACGGGATACAGCATTTT. It specifies CASSANGIQHF.

This sequence joins TRBV4-3 and TRBJ2-7; 14 positions agree with TRBD2. Germline values: CDR1 LGHNA, CDR2 YSLEER. With V trimmed by 3 bases and J by 2 bases, 18 bases remained unmatched. The CDR3 is made up of 21 amino acids. This chain's CDR3 is CASSQAKGLAGGSFPTYEQYF. The CDR3 bases are TGCGCCAGCAGCCAGGCTAAAGGACTAGCGGGAGGTTCCTTCCCAACCTACGAGCAGTACTTC.

The rearrangement joins TRBV27 to TRBJ2-5, with 11 nucleotides matching TRBD2. V was clipped by 6 bases and J by 5 bases; unmatched bases: 8. Germline V gene data show CDR1 as MNHEY and CDR2 as SMNVEV (reference sequence). This CDR3 region has 15 residues. The CDR3: CASSPGLADSETQYF. Here the CDR3 DNA reads TGTGCCAGCAGCCCGGGACTAGCGGACAGTGAGACCCAGTACTTC.

J is TRBJ1-5 and V is TRBV4-3, with TRBD1 as a possible D gene (5 bases). The V gene lost 1 base and the J gene lost 7 bases, with 20 bases spanning the gap. Germline assignment: CDR1 LGHNA and CDR2 YSLEER. This CDR3 spans 17 amino acids. CDR3 DNA sequence: TGCGCCAGCAGCCAAGCTTGGGACGCAGGACGGGGGCAGCCCCAGCATTTT. It is translated as CASSQAWDAGRGQPQHF.

The rearrangement uses TRBV19 and TRBJ2-1; D may match TRBD1 or TRBD2 (5 bases each). The CDR3 runs 17 residues. Germline lookup yields CDR1 LNHDA and CDR2 SQIVND (reference sequence). Between the trimmed V and J ends, which lost 3 bases and 2 bases, there was a span of 17 bases. The CDR3, as DNA: TGTGCCAGTAGTATTGTTCGAGGGCAGGGTACCTACAATGAGCAGTTCTTC. It codes for CASSIVRGQGTYNEQFF.

This rearrangement joins TRBV11-2 to TRBJ2-3; TRBD2 is a possible D gene (5 bases). This CDR3 region has 15 residues. Per germline, CDR1 SGHAT and CDR2 FQNNGV. Trimming took 5 bases from V and 2 from J, leaving 14 bases between them. The CDR3 region is CASSRIGGDTDTQYF. The CDR3 DNA reads as TGTGCCAGCAGCCGGATAGGAGGAGACACAGATACGCAGTATTTT.

V and J are TRBV18 and TRBJ2-3; a weak D match, TRBD2 (6 bases). Germline CDR1 and CDR2: KGHSH and LQKENI. The CDR3 is 16 amino acids. The germline V and J ends were trimmed by 10 bases and 3 bases, with 23 bases remaining between them. CDR3 nucleotide sequence: TGTGCCACCAAACCCGTGGGATTAGCGGCAACAGATACGCAGTATTTT. Its protein is CATKPVGLAATDTQYF.

The V gene is TRBV7-3, the J gene TRBJ1-1; no reliable D call. The CDR3 consists of 15 residues. CDR1 and CDR2 (germline): SGHTA, FQGTGA. Between the trimmed V and J ends, which lost 5 bases and 1 base, there was a span of 14 bases. In DNA, the CDR3 is TGTGCCAGCAGCATCGGAAGGACGGGGAACACTGAAGCTTTCTTT. Its translation is CASSIGRTGNTEAFF.

On this clone: The same CDR3 is also encoded by other DNA sequences in this sample. This rearrangement joins TRBV27 to TRBJ2-3; TRBD2 matches at 12 bases. The V gene's germline CDR1 is MNHEY and CDR2 SMNVEV (reference sequence). J lost 2 bases, V lost 6 bases, and 3 bases had no gene match. The CDR3 totals 15 residues. As DNA, the CDR3 is TGTGCCAGCAGGGGACTAGCGGGTTCCACAGATACGCAGTATTTT. Amino acids: CASRGLAGSTDTQYF.

The chain links TRBV28 to TRBJ2-1; no reliable D call. The CDR3 extends over 14 amino acids. Per germline, CDR1 MDHEN and CDR2 SYDVKM. The V end was cut by 7 bases, the J end by 3 bases, with 13 bases between. CDR3 region: CASKVNGFYNEQFF. The DNA of the CDR3 is TGTGCCAGCAAGGTCAATGGGTTCTACAATGAGCAGTTCTTC.

The rearrangement links TRBV6-6 to TRBJ1-1, with unresolved D. There are 13 residues in the CDR3. Germline assignment: CDR1 MNHNY and CDR2 SVGAGI (reference sequence). Trimming took off 6 bases at V and 2 bases at J, with 10 bases between the two ends. The CDR3 here is CASSPSANTEAFF. In nucleotides, the CDR3 is TGTGCCAGCAGCCCTAGTGCAAACACTGAAGCTTTCTTT.

The chain has TRBV18 and TRBJ2-5; 8 bases line up with TRBD1. The CDR3 runs to 16 residues. CDR1 and CDR2 from the germline V gene are KGHSH and LQKENI. V dropped 5 bases and J dropped 5; count of bases not matched to a gene: 13. CDR3 residues: CASSSASDRGRETQYF. The CDR3 DNA is TGTGCCAGCTCATCCGCAAGTGACAGGGGCAGGGAGACCCAGTACTTC. Looking up the rest from reference TRBV18 and TRBJ2-5 gives the full variable domain: NAGVMQNPRHLVRRRGQEARLRCSPMKGHSHVYWYRQLPEEGLKFMVYLQKENIIDESGMPKERFSAEFPKEGPSILRIQQVVRGDSAAYFCASSSASDRGRETQYFGPGTRLLVL.

This sequence joins TRBV5-4 and TRBJ1-2, with unresolved D. V lost 7 bases and J lost 6, with 19 bases in between. Germline assignment: CDR1 SGHNT and CDR2 YYREEE (reference sequence). The CDR3 loop spans 14 amino acids. The CDR3 loop is CASGPGRAPNGYTF. The CDR3 region has the DNA TGTGCCAGCGGCCCCGGCCGGGCACCAAATGGCTACACCTTC.

V usage is TRBV5-1 and J usage is TRBJ2-4; TRBD1 or TRBD2 may be the D gene (6 bases each). Germline loops: CDR1 SGHRS, CDR2 YFSETQ. V shed 0 bases and J shed 6 bases, with 19 bases lying between them. The CDR3 has 17 amino acids. CDR3 loop: CASSLGGRGGLGNIQYF. The CDR3, as DNA: TGCGCCAGCAGCTTGGGGGGCAGGGGAGGTTTAGGAAACATTCAGTACTTC.

The chain joins TRBV11-2 to TRBJ2-2; D gene uncertain. This CDR3 spans 14 amino acids. Germline V gives CDR1 SGHAT, CDR2 FQNNGV. V was cut by 5 bases and J by 3 bases, with 10 bases left in between. The CDR3 sequence: CASSPQLYTGELFF. The CDR3 DNA sequence: TGTGCCAGCAGCCCCCAGTTATACACCGGGGAGCTGTTTTTT. The whole variable domain, filled in from reference TRBV11-2 and TRBJ2-2, reads EAGVAQSPRYKIIEKRQSVAFWCNPISGHATLYWYQQILGQGPKLLIQFQNNGVVDDSQLPKDRFSAERLKGVDSTLKIQPAKLEDSAVYLCASSPQLYTGELFFGEGSRLTVL.